These 10 T cell receptor beta chains were sequenced from one sample in a study of tumor-infiltrating lymphocytes in glioblastoma multiforme. TCR beta libraries were built from RNA through three nested multiplex PCR rounds using modified ARM-PCR. TCRdb reanalysed the multiplex PCR reads using MiXCR and keeps one entry per CDR3 protein. The table has approximately 11,000 distinct CDR3 sequences, more than 70% seen once. The sample comprised brain tumor tissue. The origin of the receptors is a male donor with glioblastoma.

V and J are TRBV29-1 and TRBJ1-3, with unresolved D. CDR3 size: 11 residues. Germline values: CDR1 SQVTM, CDR2 ANQGSEA. V lost 3 bases and J 3 bases, leaving 3 bases between the germline ends. The CDR3 is CSVEIGNTIYF. Written as DNA, the CDR3 is TGCAGCGTTGAGATTGGAAACACCATATATTTT.

Regarding this clonotype: This likely comes from a read error, as the CDR3 has no conserved phenylalanine or tryptophan at its end. No DNA is shown, since the ends of the CDR3 on it are uncertain; the CDR3 is the one TCRdb lists. The V gene is TRBV29-1, the J gene TRBJ2-1; the table calls TRBD1, which could not be checked here. 13 amino acids form the CDR3, both terminal residues included. CDR1 and CDR2 (germline): SQVTM, ANQGSEA. The CDR3: CGASRQGGNEHFV.

V usage is TRBV6-5 and J usage is TRBJ2-1; maybe TRBD2 (5 bases). This CDR3 comprises 14 residues. Between the trimmed V and J ends, which lost 5 bases and 12 bases, there was a span of 20 bases. Germline lookup yields CDR1 MNHEY and CDR2 SVGAGI. The DNA of the CDR3 is TGTGCCAGCAGTCCCAGGTCCTATAGCGACGGGCAGTTCTTC. Its translation: CASSPRSYSDGQFF.

In its sample, this clonotype was seen many times. This may come from a read error, since a much larger clone is one base off. The gene calls are TRBV4-1 and TRBJ2-3; D remains unclear. Trimming left V 1 base short and J 2 bases short, with 16 bases between. The CDR3 spans 17 residues. Germline loops: CDR1 MGHRA, CDR2 YSYEKL. The DNA for the CDR3 is TGCGCCAGCAGCCAAGCCTTGGGCAGTACTATCACAGATACGCAGTATTTT. It translates to CASSQALGSTITDTQYF.

This rearrangement joins TRBV6-6 to TRBJ2-3; D is uncertain. The tail of the sequence fits TRBJ1-5 better, so the J call may be wrong. Germline V gene lookup returns CDR1 MNHNY and CDR2 SVGAGI (reference sequence). This CDR3 is built from 18 residues. CDR3 amino acids: CASSYPRSGYTRTDTQHF. In DNA, the CDR3 is TGTGCCAGCAGTTACCCACGTTCTGGCTATACACGCACAGATACGCAGCATTTT.

Points on this clonotype: One end of the junction varies from germline; a read error may be responsible. The rearrangement links TRBV28 to TRBJ1-5, with D possibly TRBD1 on 5 matching bases. Germline CDR1 is MDHEN and CDR2 is SYDVKM. The CDR3 is 13 residues long. In DNA form, the CDR3 reads TGTGCCGGAGGAGGGGTAGACAATCAGCCCCAGCGTTTT. Encoded protein: CAGGGVDNQPQRF.

The V gene is TRBV5-1, the J gene TRBJ1-1, with unresolved D. Germline values: CDR1 SGHRS, CDR2 YFSETQ. The CDR3 has 14 amino acids. V lost 0 bases to trimming and J lost 3 bases, with 9 bases between them. The CDR3 coding sequence is TGCGCCAGCAGCTTGGCCATGGGTTACACTGAAGCTTTCTTT. Its translation is CASSLAMGYTEAFF.

Regarding this clonotype: One end of the junction fails to match germline, which may point to a read error. V is TRBV11-3 and J is TRBJ2-2, with TRBD2 matching over 9 bases. Germline V gives CDR1 SGHNT, CDR2 YENEEA. CDR3 length equals 18 residues. As DNA, the CDR3 is TGTGCCAGCAGCACCATCTCCAGACTAGCGGTAGAAACCGGGGAGCCGTTTTTT. Protein product: CASSTISRLAVETGEPFF.

In its sample, this clonotype was seen once. Compared with germline, one end of the junction differs, possibly owing to a read error. The chain has TRBV5-6 and TRBJ2-3, with D perhaps matching TRBD1 (6 bases). This CDR3 region has 15 residues. Looked up from germline, CDR1 is SGHDT and CDR2 is YYEEEE. The CDR3 region is CACSSYSGGTDTQYF. CDR3 sequence (DNA): TGTGCCTGCAGCTCGTACTCTGGGGGCACAGACACGCAGTATTTT.

Turning to this clonotype: A read error may produce the germline difference seen at one junction end. The chain uses TRBV6-2 or TRBV6-3 and TRBJ1-5; 7 bases fit TRBD1. Per germline, CDR1 MNHEY and CDR2 SVGEGT. The length of the CDR3 is 15 residues. The DNA for the CDR3 is TGTGCCACCAGTCCCCAGGGGGTGCGCGATCAGCCCCAGCATTTT. Translation: CATSPQGVRDQPQHF.